The entry below describes one T cell receptor (beta chain). What it binds is not known. The sample is drawn from a study of OX40 agonist ivuxolimab in advanced cancers. Overall study context: Three patients responded partially, comprising one with hepatocellular carcinoma and two with cutaneous melanoma. General study points: Also showing low normalized T-cell clonal expansion were some of the nonresponders.

Repertoires were generated with immunoSEQ multiplex PCR, while TCRdb's copy carries only in-frame clones and drops some. The top ten hold more than 0.65% of the sample, which has 80,000 to 95,000 clones, approximately 90% seen once. CDR3 length equals 17 residues. Source: CD4+ or CD8+ T cells sorted from blood, taken in a trial of the OX40 agonist ivuxolimab. The receptor was derived from an adult with an advanced solid tumor such as melanoma, head and neck, liver or kidney cancer. The rearrangement links TRBV21-1 to TRBJ1-1; TRBD1, the table's D call, was not compared with the DNA. TRBV21-1 is recorded as a pseudogene. CDR3 DNA: TGTGCCAGCAGCAAAGTGGCGGCAGGGGGCGGTGACACTGAAGCTTTCTTT. Translated, it gives CASSKVAAGGGDTEAFF.